The entry below gives a single T cell receptor beta chain sequence along with its context. Its antigen is unidentified. The sample comes from a study of graft-versus-host responses after intestinal transplantation. Across the study: Those transplanted obtained multivisceral, liver-intestinal, or isolated intestinal grafts.

The CDR3 sequence is 13 residues long. Trimming left V 10 bases short and J 5 bases short, with 17 bases between. The germline V gene encodes CDR1 MDHEN and CDR2 SYDVKM. Assay: immunoSEQ multiplex PCR; the TCRdb copy retains only in-frame clones and omits some. The sample has some 40,000 clones, over 75% seen once; the top ten hold nearly 4.5%. Broader study findings: Peak circulating GvH clone levels tracked with early post-transplant HvG declines.

This TCR was sampled from a human patient who received an intestinal transplant, so some T cells may come from the graft donor. The gene calls are TRBV28 and TRBJ1-1; D unresolved. The sample in question was PBMCs, obtained 524 days after transplant. CDR3 residues: CATAKGGKTEAFF. The CDR3 DNA sequence: TGTGCCACCGCCAAGGGAGGAAAAACTGAAGCTTTCTTT. Supplemented by reference TRBV28 and TRBJ1-1, the full variable domain reads DVKVTQSSRYLVKRTGEKVFLECVQDMDHENMFWYRQDPGLGLRLIYFSYDVKMKEKGDIPEGYSVSREKKERFSLILESASTNQTSMYLCATAKGGKTEAFFGQGTRLTVV.